This T cell receptor (beta chain) was sequenced for a study of CD4 T cell repertoires in COVID-19. On this clone itself: Its matching antigen is unknown.

The assay was immunoSEQ multiplex PCR, and TCRdb's table has in-frame clones only and misses some. This sample has some 80,000 clones, with 80% to 90% found just once. These memory T cells were uncultured and sequenced directly after ex vivo isolation. The study's findings and limits: Between about 7 and 28% of SARS-CoV-2 clonotypes also appeared in SARS-CoV and/or HKU1 spike cultures.

The sequenced sample was CD4+ T cells from peripheral blood, obtained after recovery from COVID-19. The sequence came from a human donor who had COVID-19.

The CDR3 loop reads CASSLSPSGSYEQYF. The CDR3 DNA follows: TGCGCCAGCAGCTTGTCCCCCTCGGGCTCCTACGAGCAGTACTTC. The V and J genes are TRBV5-1 and TRBJ2-7; D is undetermined. Trimming removed 1 base at V and 0 bases at J, with 11 bases between. The CDR3 is 15 residues long. Germline values: CDR1 SGHRS, CDR2 YFSETQ. Drawing the rest from reference TRBV5-1 and TRBJ2-7, the complete variable domain is KAGVTQTPRYLIKTRGQQVTLSCSPISGHRSVSWYQQTPGQGLQFLFEYFSETQRNKGNFPGRFSGRQFSNSRSEMNVSTLELGDSALYLCASSLSPSGSYEQYFGPGTRLTVT.